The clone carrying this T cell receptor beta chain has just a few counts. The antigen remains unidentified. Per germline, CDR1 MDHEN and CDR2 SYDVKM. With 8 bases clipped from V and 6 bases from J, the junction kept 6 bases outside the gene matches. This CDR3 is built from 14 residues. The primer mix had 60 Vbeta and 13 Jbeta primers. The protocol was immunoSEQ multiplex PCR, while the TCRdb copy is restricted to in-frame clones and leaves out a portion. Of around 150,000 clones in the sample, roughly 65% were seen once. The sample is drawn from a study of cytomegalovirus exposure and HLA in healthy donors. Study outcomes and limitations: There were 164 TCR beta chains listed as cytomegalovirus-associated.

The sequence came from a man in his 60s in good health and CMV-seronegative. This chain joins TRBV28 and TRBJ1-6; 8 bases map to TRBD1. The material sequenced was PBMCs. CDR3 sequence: CASQDRGGNSPLHF. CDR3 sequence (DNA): TGTGCCAGCCAAGACAGGGGCGGTAATTCACCCCTCCACTTT.